This T cell receptor (beta chain) is drawn from a study of molecular identifiers for immune sequencing clone quantification. Sorting selected naive CD8 T cells with a CD8+CD4-CCR7+CD45RA+ phenotype. Notes on this clonotype: The junction differs from germline at one of its ends, possibly a read error.

Preparation of the bulk TCR libraries relied on previously described methods and listed TCR primers. TCRdb itself ran the PCR reads through MiXCR, one entry per CDR3 protein. The sample lists about 510,000 distinct CDR3 sequences, about 21% occurring once. The CDR3 extends over 15 amino acids. The V gene's germline CDR1 is MNHEY and CDR2 SMNVEV (reference sequence). The V and J genes are TRBV27 and TRBJ1-3; D is uncertain. The clonotype was recovered from a human donor in good health. Some libraries in this study had Jurkat cell RNA spiked in. Sequencing used naive CD8+ T cells from blood, with Jurkat cell RNA spiked in. The subset: FACS-sorted CD8+CD4-CCR7+CD45RA+ naive T cells. The CDR3 sequence: CASSLSGNSGDTIYF. The CDR3 region has the DNA TGTGCCAGCAGTTTATCGGGCAACTCTGGAGACACCATATATTTT.